This T cell receptor beta chain was captured in a study of breast tumors, draining lymph nodes, adjacent tissues. Study results and limitations: Tumor and nontumor repertoires were significantly more similar in luminal-like than in basal-like breast cancer. The lymph node origin of tumor T cells was framed as consistent with a hypothesis, not demonstrated. Tumors had less TCR diversity than lymph nodes, more than nontumor tissue. The data were judged consistent with most tumor T cells coming from lymph node and expanding in tumor.

The germline V gene encodes CDR1 DFQATT and CDR2 SNEGSKA (reference sequence). The CDR3 totals 16 residues. V lost 3 bases, J lost 4 bases, and 10 bases stayed unmatched. Using its own MiXCR run on the multiplex PCR reads, TCRdb lists one record per CDR3 protein. The data contain under 300,000 distinct CDR3 sequences, 30% to 35% of them singletons. A word on this clonotype: No antigen is known for it. A much larger clone lies a single base off, so this may be a read error.

Axillary draining lymph nodes of breast cancer patients supplied the node samples. The clonotype originates from a female donor with breast cancer. Some clones in this sample may be carry-over from other donors' samples. The chain joins TRBV20-1 to TRBJ2-1; 9 positions agree with TRBD2. Sequences were obtained from axillary lymph node tissue. CDR3 sequence: CSASLASSGTYNEQFF. The CDR3 DNA follows: TGCAGTGCTAGTCTCGCTTCTAGCGGGACTTACAATGAGCAGTTCTTC.